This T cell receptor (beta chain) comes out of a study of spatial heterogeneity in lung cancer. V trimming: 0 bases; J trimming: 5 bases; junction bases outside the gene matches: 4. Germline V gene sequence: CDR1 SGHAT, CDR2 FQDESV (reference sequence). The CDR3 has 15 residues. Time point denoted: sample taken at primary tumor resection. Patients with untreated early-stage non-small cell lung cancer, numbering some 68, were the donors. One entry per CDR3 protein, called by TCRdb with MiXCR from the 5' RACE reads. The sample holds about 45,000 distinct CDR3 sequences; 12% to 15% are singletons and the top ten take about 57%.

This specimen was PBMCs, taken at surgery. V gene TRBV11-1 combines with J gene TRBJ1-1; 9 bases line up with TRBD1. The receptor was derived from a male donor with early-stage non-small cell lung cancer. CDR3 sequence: CASSLATGGVTEAFF. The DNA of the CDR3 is TGTGCCAGCAGCTTAGCGACAGGGGGTGTGACTGAAGCTTTCTTT.